The rows below give T cell receptor beta chains drawn from one sample of a study of shared clonotypes between healthy human individuals. Data came from immunoSEQ multiplex PCR; TCRdb stores just in-frame clones and leaves some out. The sample yields some 89,000 clones, about 68% seen once. Sequencing input: memory CD8+ T cells sorted from blood. The source is a man younger than 40 in good health. Each CDR3 is given with its conserved first and last residue. Each record gives: clone size, J gene, D gene, V gene, CDR3 protein, CDR3 DNA. A D gene is named only where the DNA matches it firmly. The listing skips clone size in some rows; elsewhere it reads once, few, many or a size class.

. TRBJ1-4 . TRBV27 CASSALGRKLFF TGTGCCAGCAGTGCCCTCGGTAGGAAACTGTTTTTT
. TRBJ2-5 . TRBV5-1 CASSGGLQGAQWETQYF TGCGCCAGCAGCGGGGGATTACAGGGTGCCCAGTGGGAGACCCAGTACTTC
. TRBJ2-1 TRBD2 TRBV27 CASSLWGGRPGVEQFF TGTGCCAGCAGTTTATGGGGCGGGAGGCCAGGAGTTGAGCAGTTCTTC
few TRBJ2-1 TRBD2 TRBV9 CASSVSGTSNNEQFF TGTGCCAGCAGCGTGTCCGGGACTAGCAACAATGAGCAGTTCTTC
. TRBJ2-5 TRBD2 TRBV7-7 CASTDGGAAETQYF TGTGCCAGCACGGACGGGGGGGCAGCGGAGACCCAGTACTTC
. TRBJ1-5 . TRBV12-2 CASRSRQGSYQPQHF TGTGCAAGTCGCTCTCGACAGGGGTCCTATCAGCCCCAGCATTTT
. TRBJ2-3 . TRBV7-2 CASSFLRLTTDTQYF TGTGCCAGCAGCTTTCTGCGCCTAACCACAGATACGCAGTATTTT
once TRBJ1-1 . TRBV6-5 CASRITLYTEAFF TGTGCCAGCAGAATCACCTTGTACACTGAAGCTTTCTTT
. TRBJ2-3 TRBD2 TRBV4-3 CASSQGVGGSGTDTQYF TGCGCCAGCAGCCAAGGGGTCGGCGGGAGTGGCACAGATACGCAGTATTTT
. TRBJ2-1 . TRBV6-1 CASSEIGWDEQFF TGTGCCAGCAGTGAGATAGGTTGGGATGAGCAGTTCTTC
. TRBJ2-2 TRBD2 TRBV4-3 CASSQDPGGAGELFF TGCGCCAGCAGCCAAGACCCTGGGGGGGCCGGGGAGCTGTTTTTT
. TRBJ2-1 . TRBV10-3 CAISEGGSRAYNEQFF TGTGCCATCAGTGAAGGTGGGAGTCGCGCCTACAATGAGCAGTTCTTC
few TRBJ1-2 . TRBV30 CAWSVGGYGYTF TGTGCCTGGAGTGTAGGAGGTTATGGCTACACCTTC
. TRBJ1-5 . TRBV2 CASSANSNQPQHF TGTGCCAGCAGTGCCAATAGCAATCAGCCCCAGCATTTT
. TRBJ2-7 . TRBV28 CASTTPGVYEQYF TGTGCCAGCACCACCCCGGGTGTCTACGAGCAGTACTTC
. TRBJ2-3 . TRBV11-2 CASSSLGDTQYF TGTGCCAGCAGCTCTCTGGGGGATACGCAGTATTTT
few TRBJ2-1 TRBD2 TRBV27 CASRLAGGLEQFF TGTGCCAGCAGACTAGCGGGAGGGCTTGAGCAGTTCTTC
. TRBJ1-3 TRBD1 TRBV28 CASSLWSWRTGGGNTIYF TGTGCCAGCAGTTTATGGAGCTGGAGGACAGGCGGTGGAAACACCATATATTTT
once TRBJ2-3 TRBD1 TRBV6-5 CASSLGQGGTDTQYF TGTGCCAGCAGTCTGGGACAGGGGGGCACAGATACGCAGTATTTT
once TRBJ2-3 . TRBV5-6 CASSFLSGPADTQYF TGTGCCAGCAGCTTCCTTAGCGGCCCCGCGGATACGCAGTATTTT
. TRBJ2-7 . TRBV10-2 CASIQINSYEQYF TGCGCCAGCATACAGATAAACTCCTACGAGCAGTACTTC
. TRBJ1-1 . TRBV6-4 CASSDRQDTEAFF TGTGCCAGCAGTGACAGGCAGGACACTGAAGCTTTCTTT
. TRBJ2-5 . TRBV2 CASRAGSGRSETQYF TGTGCCAGCAGGGCGGGTTCGGGGAGGTCGGAGACCCAGTACTTC
. TRBJ2-7 TRBD2 TRBV7-2 CASSLVGGRTRYEQYF TGTGCCAGCAGCTTAGTAGGCGGGAGAACGAGGTACGAGCAGTACTTC
few TRBJ2-2 . TRBV18 CASSLSSGELFF TGTGCCAGCTCACTTTCTTCCGGGGAGCTGTTTTTT
. TRBJ1-2 . TRBV7-9 CASSLKGWGPVLNRYTF TGTGCCAGCAGCTTAAAGGGTTGGGGACCCGTGTTAAACCGCTACACCTTC